These T cell receptor beta chains were read from a single sample in a study of T-cell memory formation after mild COVID-19. Each CDR3 protein gets one entry after TCRdb re-called the 5' RACE reads with MiXCR. Of 450,000 to 650,000 distinct CDR3 sequences listed, over 15% are singletons. Sequencing was carried out using PBMCs or a T cell subset sorted from them (not recorded which). These receptors were obtained from an adult woman who had mild COVID-19 (a few samples of this study predate the infection). Cell type and time point are not known. The CDR3 runs from the conserved cysteine through the conserved F or W. The D gene is left open where the match is weak. Clone size is shown for a subset of rows, as once, few, many or a class of expanded clone.

TGTGCCTGGAGCCCTCGGGACACGCAGTATTTT	CAWSPRDTQYF	TRBV30	TRBJ2-3	NA	few
TGTGCCAGCAGTTTATCTGGACACATGAACACTGAAGCTTTCTTT	CASSLSGHMNTEAFF	TRBV12-3/TRBV12-4	TRBJ1-1	NA	NA
TGTGCCAGCAGCGTAGGGGTGACAGGGGGTTTTCCTGAAGCTTTCTTT	CASSVGVTGGFPEAFF	TRBV9	TRBJ1-1	TRBD1	NA
TGTGCCAGCAGCTTATTCGCTAGCGGGAGTCGGGATGAGCAGTTCTTC	CASSLFASGSRDEQFF	TRBV7-2	TRBJ2-1	TRBD2	few
TGTGCCACCAGCATTCTAGCGGGAGGGCCCAATGAGCAGTTCTTC	CATSILAGGPNEQFF	TRBV15	TRBJ2-1	TRBD2	few
TGTGCCAGCAGCCTACAGCCCTTTATAGGAAACACCATATATTTT	CASSLQPFIGNTIYF	TRBV7-2	TRBJ1-3	NA	few
TGTGCCAGTAGTATACCGGGGATGGACACAGATACGCAGTATTTT	CASSIPGMDTDTQYF	TRBV19	TRBJ2-3	NA	NA
TGCGCCAGCCACGGACCGGGCCTTGAAGCTTTCTTT	CASHGPGLEAFF	TRBV5-1	TRBJ1-1	NA	few
TGTGCCAGCAGACGTACCTCGGTAGCGGGGTACAATGAGCAGTTCTTC	CASRRTSVAGYNEQFF	TRBV27	TRBJ2-1	TRBD2	NA
TGTGCCAGCAGTTTCGCGTCCCCACGGTATGGGAATCAGCCCCAGCATTTT	CASSFASPRYGNQPQHF	TRBV12-3/TRBV12-4	TRBJ1-5	NA	few
TGTGCCAGCAGCCACCTCGAGGGGAGGAGCGGCTACACCTTC	CASSHLEGRSGYTF	TRBV7-9	TRBJ1-2	NA	NA